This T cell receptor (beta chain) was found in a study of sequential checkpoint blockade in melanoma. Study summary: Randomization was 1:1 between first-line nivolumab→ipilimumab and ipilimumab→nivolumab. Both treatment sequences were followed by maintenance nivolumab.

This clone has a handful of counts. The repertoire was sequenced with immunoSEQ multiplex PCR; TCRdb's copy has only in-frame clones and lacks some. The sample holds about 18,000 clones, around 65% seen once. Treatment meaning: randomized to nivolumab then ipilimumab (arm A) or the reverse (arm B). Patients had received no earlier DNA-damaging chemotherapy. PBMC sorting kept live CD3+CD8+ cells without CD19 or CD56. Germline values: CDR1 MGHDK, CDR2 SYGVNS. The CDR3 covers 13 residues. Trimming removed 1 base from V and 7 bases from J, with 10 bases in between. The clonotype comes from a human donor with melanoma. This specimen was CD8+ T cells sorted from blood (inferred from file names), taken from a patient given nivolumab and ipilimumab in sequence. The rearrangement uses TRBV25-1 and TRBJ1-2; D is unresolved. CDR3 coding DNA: TGTGCCAGCAGTGAATCCGACTTCGCTGGCTACACCTTC. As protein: CASSESDFAGYTF.